One sample yielded the 23 T cell receptor beta chains listed below, sequenced in a study of long-term antiretroviral therapy in people with HIV. With survey level as its setting, the immunoSEQ assay was v3.0. Libraries were prepared by immunoSEQ multiplex PCR; TCRdb keeps only in-frame clonotypes and omits some of them. The repertoire has tens of thousands of clones, 75% to 85% of them found once; the top ten carry roughly 5.8%. The sequences come from unsorted PBMCs, collected 3.4 years after starting antiretroviral therapy. The receptors here all came from a man aged 30-40 years with HIV.

This clone is termed medium-sized. The chain carries TRBV28 and TRBJ2-7, with 7 bases lining up with TRBD1. The CDR3 runs 16 residues. Unmatched junction bases numbered 11, after V lost 6 bases and J lost 0 bases. Germline lookup yields CDR1 MDHEN and CDR2 SYDVKM. The CDR3 loop reads CASSDPGQQHSYEQYF. For the CDR3, the DNA is TGTGCCAGCAGCGATCCGGGACAGCAACACTCCTACGAGCAGTACTTC.

The chain joins TRBV11-2 to TRBJ1-1; the D is unclear. There are 16 residues in the CDR3. CDR1 is SGHAT and CDR2 is FQNNGV in the germline V gene. Trimming took off 5 bases at V and 1 base at J, with 17 bases between the two ends. The CDR3 nucleotides are TGTGCCAGCAGCCCCCCTGGTTTTGGGCCGAACACTGAAGCTTTCTTT. Protein product: CASSPPGFGPNTEAFF.

This CDR3 reads CASSFYQGVGTGELFF. Written as DNA, the CDR3 is TGTGCCAGCAGCTTTTACCAGGGGGTTGGGACCGGGGAGCTGTTTTTT. The gene calls are TRBV13 and TRBJ2-2; 7 positions match TRBD1. The V segment lost 3 bases and the J segment 5 bases; nucleotides outside the gene matches: 9. Germline V gene sequence: CDR1 PRHDT, CDR2 FYEKMQ (reference sequence). This CDR3 has 16 amino acids.

The rearrangement links TRBV6-1 to TRBJ2-3; D ambiguous. This CDR3 comprises 13 residues. The germline gives CDR1 MNHNS, CDR2 SASEGT. V dropped 2 bases and J dropped 1 base, with 4 bases sitting between them. CDR3 residues: CASSEPRTDTQYF. CDR3 nucleotides: TGTGCCAGCAGTGAACCGCGCACAGATACGCAGTATTTT.

This chain joins TRBV14 and TRBJ2-2; the D gene is possibly TRBD2 (5 bases). Trimming took 0 bases from V and 6 from J, leaving 14 bases between them. Germline CDR1 SGHDN, CDR2 FVKESK. CDR3 length: 16 residues. In DNA, the CDR3 is TGTGCCAGCAGCCAAGATCGATGGCGGCGGGCCGGGGAGCTGTTTTTT. It is translated as CASSQDRWRRAGELFF.

In DNA, the CDR3 is TGTGCCAGCAGTGTAGAGCTAGCGGGGGCCGGGGAGCTGTTTTTT. Its protein is CASSVELAGAGELFF. The rearrangement uses TRBV2 and TRBJ2-2; 10 bases agree with TRBD2. This CDR3 is built from 15 residues. Unmatched junction bases numbered 5, after V lost 4 bases and J lost 6 bases. Germline lookup yields CDR1 SNHLY and CDR2 FYNNEI.

The chain is built from TRBV7-2 and TRBJ1-3; weak D call: TRBD1 (6 bases). Germline CDR1 and CDR2: SGHTA and FQGNSA. The CDR3 has 16 residues. The V and J ends lost 2 bases and 4 bases respectively, with 15 bases between them. CDR3 bases: TGTGCCAGCAGCTTAAGGGGGAGACGGTCCGGAAACACCATATATTTT. Translating gives CASSLRGRRSGNTIYF. The full variable domain, rest sourced from reference TRBV7-2 and TRBJ1-3, is GAGVSQSPSNKVTEKGKDVELRCDPISGHTALYWYRQSLGQGLEFLIYFQGNSAPDKSGLPSDRFSAERTGGSVSTLTIQRTQQEDSAVYLCASSLRGRRSGNTIYFGEGSWLTVV.

The genes are TRBV10-2 and TRBJ2-7; D call uncertain. V lost 8 bases and J lost 6, with 14 bases in between. The germline V gene has CDR1 WSHSY and CDR2 SAAADI. The CDR3 covers 12 residues. CDR3 in amino acids: CASGPGGVEQYF. The CDR3 region has the DNA TGCGCCAGCGGCCCAGGTGGGGTCGAGCAGTACTTC.

The V and J genes are TRBV18 and TRBJ2-3; the match to TRBD1 covers 8 bases. There are 16 residues in the CDR3. Germline lookup yields CDR1 KGHSH and CDR2 LQKENI. The V gene end was trimmed by 4 bases and the J gene end by 0 bases; junction bases not matched to a gene: 6. In DNA form, the CDR3 reads TGTGCCAGCTCACTACAGGGGGAATCTAGCACAGATACGCAGTATTTT. Translated: CASSLQGESSTDTQYF.

The J gene is TRBJ2-3, the V gene TRBV18, with D unresolved. Deletions cut 1 base from V and 0 bases from J, with 8 bases between. The CDR3 has 15 amino acids. CDR1 KGHSH and CDR2 LQKENI come from the germline V gene. CDR3 in amino acids: CASSPRATSTDTQYF. CDR3 bases: TGTGCCAGCTCACCACGCGCTACTAGCACAGATACGCAGTATTTT.

J is TRBJ2-1 and V is TRBV7-9; the D call may be TRBD1 or TRBD2 (5 bases each). CDR1 is SEHNR and CDR2 is FQNEAQ in the germline V gene (reference sequence). V lost 6 bases to trimming and J lost 5 bases, with 20 bases between them. This CDR3 has 16 residues. The CDR3 spells CASSPRTGPEDNEQFF. Written as DNA, the CDR3 is TGTGCCAGCAGTCCCCGGACGGGGCCTGAGGACAATGAGCAGTTCTTC.

This clone is a singleton in its sample. The chain links TRBV5-1 to TRBJ2-1, with D uncertain. The germline V gene has CDR1 SGHRS and CDR2 YFSETQ. V was cut by 1 base and J by 6 bases, with 11 bases left in between. The CDR3 is 14 residues long. This CDR3 reads CASSLPGSVNEQFF. In nucleotides, the CDR3 is TGCGCCAGCAGCTTGCCTGGCAGCGTCAATGAGCAGTTCTTC.

The sample holds a few counts of this clone. The J gene is TRBJ2-7, the V gene TRBV6-1; 7 bases are shared with TRBD2. CDR3 size: 10 residues. Germline loops: CDR1 MNHNS, CDR2 SASEGT. V lost 9 bases and J lost 6; bases outside the gene matches: 2. The CDR3 loop is CASREGEQYF. The CDR3 region has the DNA TGTGCCAGTAGGGAGGGCGAGCAGTACTTC.

The chain is built from TRBV6-6 and TRBJ2-7; D is perhaps TRBD1 (6 bases). Germline lookup yields CDR1 MNHNY and CDR2 SVGAGI (reference sequence). The V gene lost 10 bases and the J gene lost 6 bases, with 16 bases spanning the gap. This CDR3 spans 12 amino acids. The CDR3 bases are TGTGCCACCCAGGACAGAAATGGCGAGCAGTACTTC. Translated, it gives CATQDRNGEQYF.

V gene TRBV21-1 combines with J gene TRBJ2-1. TRBV21-1 is termed a pseudogene. The CDR3 is made up of 18 amino acids. This CDR3 reads CASSTHAGAPLRHNEQFF. The CDR3, as DNA: TGTGCCAGCAGCACCCATGCAGGAGCGCCCCTTAGGCACAATGAGCAGTTCTTC.

A word on this clone: The sample contains more than one DNA sequence encoding this CDR3. J is TRBJ1-2 and V is TRBV28; unclear D gene. Trimming removed 1 base from V and 5 bases from J, with 5 bases in between. Germline CDR1 MDHEN, CDR2 SYDVKM. The CDR3 has 12 amino acids. This chain's CDR3 is CASSLSGYGYTF. CDR3 coding DNA: TGTGCCAGCAGTTTATCCGGGTATGGCTACACCTTC.

V is TRBV6-6 and J is TRBJ2-7; D may be TRBD1 or TRBD2 (5 bases each). This CDR3 contains 14 residues. Between the trimmed V and J ends, which lost 4 bases and 1 base, there was a span of 11 bases. Per the germline V gene, CDR1 is MNHNY and CDR2 is SVGAGI (reference sequence). The CDR3 nucleotides read TGTGCCAGCAGTTGGGGGACGGCTTCCTACGAGCAGTACTTC. It yields the protein CASSWGTASYEQYF.

The chain employs TRBV7-2 and TRBJ2-1, with D possibly being TRBD1 (6 bases). This CDR3 is built from 13 residues. The germline CDR1 and CDR2 sequences are SGHTA and FQGNSA. V shed 6 bases and J shed 6 bases, with 12 bases lying between them. The CDR3 here is CASRPGHLNEQFF. The DNA for the CDR3 is TGTGCCAGCAGGCCGGGACACCTCAATGAGCAGTTCTTC.

V gene TRBV4-3 combines with J gene TRBJ2-2, with 14 bases fitting TRBD2. Per the germline V gene, CDR1 is LGHNA and CDR2 is YSLEER. The J segment lost 5 bases and the V segment lost 1 base, leaving 6 bases of the junction unmatched. The CDR3 spans 18 residues. This CDR3 is CASSQGGTSGSGTGELFF. For the CDR3, the DNA is TGCGCCAGCAGCCAAGGGGGGACTAGCGGGAGTGGTACCGGGGAGCTGTTTTTT.

The V and J genes are TRBV20-1 and TRBJ2-4; no firm D call. The CDR3 sequence is 11 residues long. Per germline, CDR1 DFQATT and CDR2 SNEGSKA (reference sequence). V gave up 5 bases and J gave up 1 base, with 3 bases separating them. The CDR3 loop reads CSAPAKNIQYF. The CDR3 DNA follows: TGCAGTGCTCCGGCCAAAAACATTCAGTACTTC.

The V and J genes are TRBV5-6 and TRBJ2-7; D gene unclear. The germline V gene has CDR1 SGHDT and CDR2 YYEEEE. V was trimmed by 4 bases and J by 4 bases, leaving 6 bases between them. The CDR3 has 11 amino acids. The CDR3 DNA is TGTGCCAGCAGCCCTGCGTACGAGCAGTACTTC. Its translation is CASSPAYEQYF. Together with reference TRBV5-6 and TRBJ2-7, the CDR3 gives the full variable domain: DAGVTQSPTHLIKTRGQQVTLRCSPKSGHDTVSWYQQALGQGPQFIFQYYEEEERQRGNFPDRFSGHQFPNYSSELNVNALLLGDSALYLCASSPAYEQYFGPGTRLTVT.

The chain is built from TRBV5-1 and TRBJ2-3, with TRBD1 as a possible D gene (6 bases). The V gene's germline CDR1 is SGHRS and CDR2 YFSETQ. Trimming stripped 4 bases from V and 3 bases from J, with 18 bases between. The CDR3 is made up of 16 amino acids. In DNA form, the CDR3 reads TGCGCCAGCAGCGGAACGGGACAACCTCGAACAGATACGCAGTATTTT. It encodes CASSGTGQPRTDTQYF. Drawing the rest from reference TRBV5-1 and TRBJ2-3, the complete variable domain is KAGVTQTPRYLIKTRGQQVTLSCSPISGHRSVSWYQQTPGQGLQFLFEYFSETQRNKGNFPGRFSGRQFSNSRSEMNVSTLELGDSALYLCASSGTGQPRTDTQYFGPGTRLTVL.

The sample holds one count of this clone. J is TRBJ2-3 and V is TRBV5-8; 7 bases are shared with TRBD1. The CDR3 is 14 amino acids. V gave up 5 bases and J gave up 4 bases; unmatched junction bases: 7. CDR1 is SGHTS and CDR2 is YDEGEE in the germline V gene. CDR3 DNA: TGTGCCAGCAGTCCCAGACAGGGACCAGATACGCAGTATTTT. Translated: CASSPRQGPDTQYF. Full variable domain (outside the CDR3, taken from reference TRBV5-8 and TRBJ2-3): EAGVTQSPTHLIKTRGQQATLRCSPISGHTSVYWYQQALGLGLQFLLWYDEGEERNRGNFPPRFSGRQFPNYSSELNVNALELEDSALYLCASSPRQGPDTQYFGPGTRLTVL.